The rows below give T cell receptor beta chains drawn from one sample of a study of T cell responses to AZD1222 COVID-19 vaccine. Clones were read by immunoSEQ multiplex PCR, and TCRdb kept only the in-frame ones, dropping some. This sample carries fewer than 250,000 clones, 85% to 95% of them seen once, and the ten largest clones take 1% to 1.5%. The specimen comprised peripheral blood, sampled on day 0 of AZD1222 vaccination. The receptors derive from an adult in good health. CDR3s include the opening cysteine and the closing phenylalanine or tryptophan. A D gene is named only where the DNA matches it firmly. The size field is filled for only some rows; it gives once, few, many or a size class.

v_call: TRBV6-2/TRBV6-3
j_call: TRBJ1-2
clone_size: .
cdr3_length: 12
d_call: .
cdr3_aa: CASSYRNYGYTF
cdr3_nt: TGTGCCAGCAGTTACAGGAACTATGGCTACACCTTC

v_call: TRBV9
j_call: TRBJ1-2
clone_size: .
cdr3_length: 14
d_call: .
cdr3_aa: CASSVGRPNYGYTF
cdr3_nt: TGTGCCAGCAGCGTAGGAAGGCCCAACTATGGCTACACCTTC

v_call: TRBV18
j_call: TRBJ2-4
clone_size: .
cdr3_length: 13
d_call: TRBD1
cdr3_aa: CASSPPGQGIMYF
cdr3_nt: TGTGCCAGCTCACCACCGGGACAGGGTATAATGTACTTC

v_call: TRBV6-5
j_call: TRBJ1-2
clone_size: few
cdr3_length: 15
d_call: .
cdr3_aa: CASWGGPGGNYGYTF
cdr3_nt: TGTGCCAGCTGGGGGGGGCCCGGCGGTAACTATGGCTACACCTTC

v_call: TRBV9
j_call: TRBJ2-3
clone_size: .
cdr3_length: 13
d_call: .
cdr3_aa: CASSVASSDTQYF
cdr3_nt: TGTGCCAGCAGCGTAGCCTCTTCTGATACGCAGTATTTT

v_call: TRBV5-1
j_call: TRBJ2-7
clone_size: once
cdr3_length: 15
d_call: .
cdr3_aa: CASSLAPIVTYEQYF
cdr3_nt: TGCGCCAGCAGCTTGGCCCCGATAGTAACCTACGAGCAGTACTTC

v_call: TRBV5-3
j_call: TRBJ2-3
clone_size: .
cdr3_length: 14
d_call: TRBD1
cdr3_aa: CARSDRAPGDTQYF
cdr3_nt: TGTGCCAGAAGCGACAGGGCCCCAGGTGATACGCAGTATTTT

v_call: TRBV5-1
j_call: TRBJ1-2
clone_size: .
cdr3_length: 15
d_call: .
cdr3_aa: CASSFTGDSQSGYTF
cdr3_nt: TGCGCCAGCAGCTTCACCGGGGATAGCCAGTCTGGCTACACCTTC

v_call: TRBV28
j_call: TRBJ1-4
clone_size: .
cdr3_length: 14
d_call: TRBD1
cdr3_aa: CASNSGTGGEKLFF
cdr3_nt: TGTGCCAGCAACTCCGGGACAGGGGGTGAAAAACTGTTTTTT

v_call: TRBV28
j_call: TRBJ2-5
clone_size: .
cdr3_length: 12
d_call: .
cdr3_aa: CASRQGIETQYF
cdr3_nt: TGTGCCAGCAGACAGGGAATAGAGACCCAGTACTTC

v_call: TRBV24-1
j_call: TRBJ2-7
clone_size: .
cdr3_length: 13
d_call: TRBD1
cdr3_aa: CATRGTADYEQYF
cdr3_nt: TGTGCCACCAGGGGGACAGCGGACTACGAGCAGTACTTC

v_call: TRBV27
j_call: TRBJ2-1
clone_size: .
cdr3_length: 15
d_call: TRBD2
cdr3_aa: CASSQLAGTYNEQFF
cdr3_nt: TGTGCCAGCAGCCAACTAGCGGGAACCTACAATGAGCAGTTCTTC

v_call: TRBV5-1
j_call: TRBJ1-1
clone_size: .
cdr3_length: 15
d_call: .
cdr3_aa: CASSLEGGVSTEAFF
cdr3_nt: TGCGCCAGCAGCTTGGAGGGTGGGGTGAGCACTGAAGCTTTCTTT

v_call: TRBV27
j_call: TRBJ2-2
clone_size: once
cdr3_length: 17
d_call: TRBD1
cdr3_aa: CATRRDRGEELTGELFF
cdr3_nt: TGTGCCACTCGCCGGGACAGGGGTGAAGAGTTAACCGGGGAGCTGTTTTTT

v_call: TRBV6-5
j_call: TRBJ1-2
clone_size: .
cdr3_length: 12
d_call: .
cdr3_aa: CASRGGSAGYTF
cdr3_nt: TGTGCCAGCAGGGGGGGGAGTGCTGGCTACACCTTC

v_call: TRBV3-1/TRBV3-2
j_call: TRBJ1-2
clone_size: .
cdr3_length: 14
d_call: .
cdr3_aa: CASSQESRTYGYTF
cdr3_nt: TGTGCCAGCAGCCAAGAGAGCCGGACCTATGGCTACACCTTC

v_call: TRBV6-2/TRBV6-3
j_call: TRBJ1-5
clone_size: .
cdr3_length: 13
d_call: .
cdr3_aa: CASSYTRNQPQHF
cdr3_nt: TGTGCCAGCAGTTACACCCGCAATCAGCCCCAGCATTTT

v_call: TRBV7-8
j_call: TRBJ1-2
clone_size: once
cdr3_length: 13
d_call: TRBD1
cdr3_aa: CASSSGTGMSYTF
cdr3_nt: TGTGCCAGCAGCTCCGGGACAGGGATGAGCTACACCTTC

v_call: TRBV6-6
j_call: TRBJ1-5
clone_size: .
cdr3_length: 16
d_call: .
cdr3_aa: CATTPSGARSNQPQHF
cdr3_nt: TGTGCCACGACCCCATCAGGGGCTCGGAGCAATCAGCCCCAGCATTTT

v_call: TRBV6-6
j_call: TRBJ1-1
clone_size: .
cdr3_length: 14
d_call: .
cdr3_aa: CAINLGGDSTEAFF
cdr3_nt: TGTGCCATAAATCTTGGGGGTGACAGCACTGAAGCTTTCTTT

v_call: TRBV3-1/TRBV3-2
j_call: TRBJ2-7
clone_size: .
cdr3_length: 16
d_call: TRBD1
cdr3_aa: CASSQGGQGVEYEQYF
cdr3_nt: TGTGCCAGCAGCCAAGGAGGGCAGGGGGTCGAGTACGAGCAGTACTTC

v_call: TRBV28
j_call: TRBJ2-5
clone_size: .
cdr3_length: 11
d_call: .
cdr3_aa: CASSALGTQYF
cdr3_nt: TGTGCCAGCAGTGCCCTCGGGACCCAGTACTTC

v_call: TRBV19
j_call: TRBJ2-1
clone_size: .
cdr3_length: 15
d_call: .
cdr3_aa: CASSIGQSSYNEQFF
cdr3_nt: TGTGCCAGTAGTATAGGACAGTCCTCCTACAATGAGCAGTTCTTC

v_call: TRBV7-7
j_call: TRBJ2-3
clone_size: .
cdr3_length: 15
d_call: TRBD2
cdr3_aa: CASSRGGPGMDTQYF
cdr3_nt: TGTGCCAGCAGCCGGGGGGGACCGGGAATGGATACGCAGTATTTT

v_call: TRBV24-1
j_call: TRBJ2-3
clone_size: .
cdr3_length: 16
d_call: .
cdr3_aa: CATSDLRGGRTDTQYF
cdr3_nt: TGTGCCACCAGTGATTTGCGTGGGGGGCGAACAGATACGCAGTATTTT

v_call: TRBV11-2
j_call: TRBJ1-1
clone_size: .
cdr3_length: 14
d_call: TRBD1
cdr3_aa: CASSLASTGAEAFF
cdr3_nt: TGTGCCAGCAGCTTAGCCTCTACAGGGGCCGAAGCTTTCTTT

v_call: TRBV3-1/TRBV3-2
j_call: TRBJ2-2
clone_size: .
cdr3_length: 11
d_call: .
cdr3_aa: CASSQSGWQFF
cdr3_nt: TGTGCCAGCAGCCAGTCAGGGTGGCAGTTTTTT